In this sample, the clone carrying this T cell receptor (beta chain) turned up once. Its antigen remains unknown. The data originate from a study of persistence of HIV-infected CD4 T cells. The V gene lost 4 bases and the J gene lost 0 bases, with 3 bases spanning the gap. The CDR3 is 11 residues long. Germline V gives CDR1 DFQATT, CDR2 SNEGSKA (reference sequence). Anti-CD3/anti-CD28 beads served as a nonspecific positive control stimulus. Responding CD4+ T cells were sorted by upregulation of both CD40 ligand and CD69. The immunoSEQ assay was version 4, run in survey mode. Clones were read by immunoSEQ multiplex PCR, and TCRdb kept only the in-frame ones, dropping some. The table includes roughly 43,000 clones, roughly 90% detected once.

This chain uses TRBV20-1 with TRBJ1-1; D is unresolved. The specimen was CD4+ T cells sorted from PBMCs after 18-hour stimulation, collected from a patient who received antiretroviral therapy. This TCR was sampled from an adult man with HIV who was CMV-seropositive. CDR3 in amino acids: CSANMNTEAFF. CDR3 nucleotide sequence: TGCAGTGCTAATATGAACACTGAAGCTTTCTTT.